This T cell receptor beta chain stems from a study of blood T cells in healthy people across ages. General observations from the study: The long-lived group displayed more naive CD4+ cells, plus higher diversity, than the aged donors did.

A sample-barcoded 5' primer and a J-beta primer mix were used in a second PCR of about 6 to 11 cycles. From the 5' RACE reads, TCRdb called clonotypes with MiXCR, one entry per CDR3 protein. Here the sample spans about 780,000 distinct CDR3 sequences, 20% to 30% being singletons. Notes on this clonotype: Its antigen is currently unknown.

The same data also went into a second study, on T cells of mothers and their children. From that study: Three healthy Caucasian mothers, along with their six children, served as the donors. Second-PCR amplification with M1S added sample barcodes and 2-4 random nucleotides.

This TCR came from a boy younger than 18 in good health. Sequencing was performed on blood.

The CDR3 reads CASSQGWTGTYEQYF. The CDR3 DNA reads as TGTGCCAGCAGCCAAGGCTGGACGGGAACCTACGAGCAGTACTTC. The chain carries TRBV3-1 and TRBJ2-7, with a possible D match to TRBD2 (5 bases). The CDR3 runs 15 residues. Germline V CDR1 and CDR2: LGHDT, YNNKEL (reference sequence). Trimming took off 1 base at V and 2 bases at J, with 12 bases between the two ends.